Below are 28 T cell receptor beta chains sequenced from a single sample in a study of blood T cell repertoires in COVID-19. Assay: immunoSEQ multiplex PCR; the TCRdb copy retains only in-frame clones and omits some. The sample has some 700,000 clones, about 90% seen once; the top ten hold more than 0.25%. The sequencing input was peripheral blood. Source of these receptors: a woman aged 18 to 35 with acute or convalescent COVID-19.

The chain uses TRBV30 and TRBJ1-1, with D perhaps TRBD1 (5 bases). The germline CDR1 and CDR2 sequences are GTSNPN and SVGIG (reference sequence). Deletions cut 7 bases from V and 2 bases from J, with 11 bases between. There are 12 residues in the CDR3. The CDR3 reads CASRGINTEAFF. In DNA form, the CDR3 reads TGTGCCTCAAGGGGTATTAACACTGAAGCTTTCTTT. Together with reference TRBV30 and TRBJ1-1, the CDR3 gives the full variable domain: SQTIHQWPATLVQPVGSPLSLECTVEGTSNPNLYWYRQAAGRGLQLLFYSVGIGQISSEVPQNLSASRPQDRQFILSSKKLLLSDSGFYLCASRGINTEAFFGQGTRLTVV.

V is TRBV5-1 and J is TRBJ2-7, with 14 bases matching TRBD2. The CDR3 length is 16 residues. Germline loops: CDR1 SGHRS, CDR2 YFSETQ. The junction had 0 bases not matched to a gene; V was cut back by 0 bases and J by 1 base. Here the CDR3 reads CASSLGTSGGSYEQYF. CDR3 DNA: TGCGCCAGCAGCTTGGGGACTAGCGGGGGGTCCTACGAGCAGTACTTC.

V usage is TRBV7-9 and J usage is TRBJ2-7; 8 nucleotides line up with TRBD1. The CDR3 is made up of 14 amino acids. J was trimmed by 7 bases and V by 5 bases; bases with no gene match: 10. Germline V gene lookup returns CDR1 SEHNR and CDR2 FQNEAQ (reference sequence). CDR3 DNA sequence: TGTGCCAGCAGCCACGGACAGGGAATGGATGAGCAGTACTTC. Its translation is CASSHGQGMDEQYF.

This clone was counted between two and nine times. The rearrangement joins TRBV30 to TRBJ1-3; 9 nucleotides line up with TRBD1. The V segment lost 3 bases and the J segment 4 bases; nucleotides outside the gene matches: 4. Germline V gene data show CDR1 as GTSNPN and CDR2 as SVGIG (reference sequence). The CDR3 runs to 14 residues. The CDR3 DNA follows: TGTGCCTGGAGGGGGACAGGGACGGGAAACACCATATATTTT. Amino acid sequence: CAWRGTGTGNTIYF.

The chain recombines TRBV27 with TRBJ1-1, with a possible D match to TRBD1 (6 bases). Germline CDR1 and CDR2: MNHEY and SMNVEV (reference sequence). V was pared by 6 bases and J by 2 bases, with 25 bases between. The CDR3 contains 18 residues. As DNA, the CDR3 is TGTGCCAGCAGAGTACGTGCTTCAGGGGTCCCCTATAACACTGAAGCTTTCTTT. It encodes CASRVRASGVPYNTEAFF.

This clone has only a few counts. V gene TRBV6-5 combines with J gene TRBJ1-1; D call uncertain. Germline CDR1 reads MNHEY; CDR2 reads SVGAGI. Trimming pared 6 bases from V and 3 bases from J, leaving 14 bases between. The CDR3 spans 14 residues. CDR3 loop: CASSRGGSHTEAFF. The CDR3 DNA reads TGTGCCAGCAGCCGCGGAGGGAGCCACACTGAAGCTTTCTTT.

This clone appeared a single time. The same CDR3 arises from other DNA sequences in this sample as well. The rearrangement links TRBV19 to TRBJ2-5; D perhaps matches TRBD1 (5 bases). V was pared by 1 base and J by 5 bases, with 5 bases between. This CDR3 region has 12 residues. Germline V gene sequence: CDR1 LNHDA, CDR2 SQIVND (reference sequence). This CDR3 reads CASSIGGETQYF. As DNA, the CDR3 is TGTGCCAGTAGTATAGGGGGCGAGACCCAGTACTTC.

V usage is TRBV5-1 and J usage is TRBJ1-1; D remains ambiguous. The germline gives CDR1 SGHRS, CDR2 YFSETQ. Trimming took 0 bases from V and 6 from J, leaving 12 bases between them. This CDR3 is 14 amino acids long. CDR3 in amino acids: CASSLAGGGSEAFF. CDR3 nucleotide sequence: TGCGCCAGCAGCTTGGCGGGCGGAGGGTCTGAAGCTTTCTTT.

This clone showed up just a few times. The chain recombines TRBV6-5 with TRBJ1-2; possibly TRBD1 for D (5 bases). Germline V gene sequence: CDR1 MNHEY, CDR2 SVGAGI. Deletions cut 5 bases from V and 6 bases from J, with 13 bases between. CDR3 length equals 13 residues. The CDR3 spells CASSPVGAHGYTF. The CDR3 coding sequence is TGTGCCAGCAGTCCCGTAGGGGCCCATGGCTACACCTTC.

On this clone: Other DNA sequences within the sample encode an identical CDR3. CDR3 loop: CASSLVAGGNTEAFF. The DNA of the CDR3 is TGCGCCAGCAGCTTGGTAGCAGGGGGGAACACTGAAGCTTTCTTT. This chain links TRBV5-1 with TRBJ1-1; 7 bases are shared with TRBD1. The germline V gene encodes CDR1 SGHRS and CDR2 YFSETQ. The CDR3 runs to 15 residues. The V gene end was trimmed by 0 bases and the J gene end by 1 base; junction bases not matched to a gene: 3.

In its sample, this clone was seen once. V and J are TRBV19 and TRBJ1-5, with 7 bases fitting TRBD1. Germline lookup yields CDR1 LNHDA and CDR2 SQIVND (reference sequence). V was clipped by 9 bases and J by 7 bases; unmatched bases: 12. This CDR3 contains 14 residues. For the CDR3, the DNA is TGTGCCAGCCTCACCGACAGGGTCGGGCAGCCCCAGCATTTT. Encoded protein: CASLTDRVGQPQHF.

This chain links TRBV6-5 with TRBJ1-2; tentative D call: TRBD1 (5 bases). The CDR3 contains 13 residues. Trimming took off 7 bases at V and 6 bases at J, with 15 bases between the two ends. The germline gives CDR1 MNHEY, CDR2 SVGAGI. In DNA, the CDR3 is TGTGCCAGCACCCCAGACGGGGGAGATGGCTACACCTTC. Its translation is CASTPDGGDGYTF.

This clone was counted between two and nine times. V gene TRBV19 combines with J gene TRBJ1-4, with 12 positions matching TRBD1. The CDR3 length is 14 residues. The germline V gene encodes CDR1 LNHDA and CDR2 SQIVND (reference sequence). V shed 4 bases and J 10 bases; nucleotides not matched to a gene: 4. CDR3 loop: CASSKGQGAGKLFF. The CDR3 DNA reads TGTGCCAGTAGTAAGGGACAGGGGGCAGGAAAACTGTTTTTT.

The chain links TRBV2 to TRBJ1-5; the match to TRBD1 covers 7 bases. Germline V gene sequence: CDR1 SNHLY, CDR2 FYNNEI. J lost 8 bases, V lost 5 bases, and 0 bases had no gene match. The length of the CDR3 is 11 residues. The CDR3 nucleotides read TGTGCCAGCAGTCAGGGGGAGCCCCAGCATTTT. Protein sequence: CASSQGEPQHF. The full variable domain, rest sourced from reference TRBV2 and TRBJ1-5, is EPEVTQTPSHQVTQMGQEVILRCVPISNHLYFYWYRQILGQKVEFLVSFYNNEISEKSEIFDDQFSVERPDGSNFTLKIRSTKLEDSAMYFCASSQGEPQHFGDGTRLSIL.

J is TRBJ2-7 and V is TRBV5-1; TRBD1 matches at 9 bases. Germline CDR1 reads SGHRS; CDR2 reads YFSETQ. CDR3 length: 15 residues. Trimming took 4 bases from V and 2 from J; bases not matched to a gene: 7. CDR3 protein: CASSLGTGTAYEQYF. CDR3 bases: TGCGCCAGCAGCCTGGGGACAGGGACAGCCTACGAGCAGTACTTC.

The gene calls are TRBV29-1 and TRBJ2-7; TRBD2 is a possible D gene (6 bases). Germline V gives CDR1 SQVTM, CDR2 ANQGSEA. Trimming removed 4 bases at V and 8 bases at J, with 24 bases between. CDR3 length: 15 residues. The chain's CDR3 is CSVAPQRGLGFKQYF. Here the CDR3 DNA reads TGCAGCGTTGCCCCACAAAGGGGACTGGGGTTTAAGCAGTACTTC.

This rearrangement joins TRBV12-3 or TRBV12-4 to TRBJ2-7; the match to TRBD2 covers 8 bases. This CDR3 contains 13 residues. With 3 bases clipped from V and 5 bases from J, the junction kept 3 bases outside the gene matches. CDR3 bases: TGTGCCAGCAGTTTCGGGAGGGATCACGAGCAGTACTTC. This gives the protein CASSFGRDHEQYF.

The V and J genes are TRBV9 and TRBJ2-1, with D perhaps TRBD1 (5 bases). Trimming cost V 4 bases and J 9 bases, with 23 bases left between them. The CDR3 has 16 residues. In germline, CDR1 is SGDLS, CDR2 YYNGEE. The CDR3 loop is CASSPAWGRGGGEQFF. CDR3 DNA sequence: TGTGCCAGCAGCCCCGCATGGGGCAGAGGTGGTGGTGAGCAGTTCTTC.

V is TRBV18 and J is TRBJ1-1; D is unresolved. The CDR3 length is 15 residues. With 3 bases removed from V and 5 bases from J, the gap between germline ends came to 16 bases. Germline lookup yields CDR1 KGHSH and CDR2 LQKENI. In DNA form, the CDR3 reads TGTGCCAGCTCACCGGCAGACTCCGCGTTAACTGAAGCTTTCTTT. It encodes CASSPADSALTEAFF.

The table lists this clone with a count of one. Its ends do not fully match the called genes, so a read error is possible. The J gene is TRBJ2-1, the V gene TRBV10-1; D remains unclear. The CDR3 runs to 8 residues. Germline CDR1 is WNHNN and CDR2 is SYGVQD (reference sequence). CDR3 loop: CAAFGPIF. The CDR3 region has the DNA TGCGCAGCATTTGGGCCAATCTTC.

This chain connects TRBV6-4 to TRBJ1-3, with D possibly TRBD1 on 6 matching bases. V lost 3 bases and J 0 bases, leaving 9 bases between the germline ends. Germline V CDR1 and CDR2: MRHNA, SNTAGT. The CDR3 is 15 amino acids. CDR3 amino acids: CASSEGADSGNTIYF. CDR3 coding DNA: TGTGCCAGCAGTGAGGGGGCAGACTCTGGAAACACCATATATTTT.

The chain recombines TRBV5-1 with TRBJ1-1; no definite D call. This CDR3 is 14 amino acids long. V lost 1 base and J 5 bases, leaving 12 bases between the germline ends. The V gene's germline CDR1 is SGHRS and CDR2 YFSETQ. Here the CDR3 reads CASSLLGRETEAFF. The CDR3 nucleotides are TGCGCCAGCAGCTTGTTAGGGAGGGAGACTGAAGCTTTCTTT.

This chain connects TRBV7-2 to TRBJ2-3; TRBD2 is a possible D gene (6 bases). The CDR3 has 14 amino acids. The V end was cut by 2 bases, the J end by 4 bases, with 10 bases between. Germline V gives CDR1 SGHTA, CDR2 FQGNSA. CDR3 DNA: TGTGCCAGCAGCTTAATGCTAGCGCCAGATACGCAGTATTTT. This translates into CASSLMLAPDTQYF.

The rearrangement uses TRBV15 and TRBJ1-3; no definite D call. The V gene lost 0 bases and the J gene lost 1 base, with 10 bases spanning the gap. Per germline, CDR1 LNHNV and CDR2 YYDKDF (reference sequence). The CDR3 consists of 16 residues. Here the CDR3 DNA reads TGTGCCACCAGCAGAGATAATATGAGGTCTGGAAACACCATATATTTT. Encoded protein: CATSRDNMRSGNTIYF. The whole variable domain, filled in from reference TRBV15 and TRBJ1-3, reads DAMVIQNPRYQVTQFGKPVTLSCSQTLNHNVMYWYQQKSSQAPKLLFHYYDKDFNNEADTPDNFQSRRPNTSFCFLDIRSPGLGDTAMYLCATSRDNMRSGNTIYFGEGSWLTVV.

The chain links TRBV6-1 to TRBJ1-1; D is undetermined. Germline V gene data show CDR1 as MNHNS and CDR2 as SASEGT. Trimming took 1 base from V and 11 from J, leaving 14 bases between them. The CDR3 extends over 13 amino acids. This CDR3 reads CASSEGSWFSAFF. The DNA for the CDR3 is TGTGCCAGCAGTGAAGGGAGCTGGTTCTCGGCTTTCTTT.

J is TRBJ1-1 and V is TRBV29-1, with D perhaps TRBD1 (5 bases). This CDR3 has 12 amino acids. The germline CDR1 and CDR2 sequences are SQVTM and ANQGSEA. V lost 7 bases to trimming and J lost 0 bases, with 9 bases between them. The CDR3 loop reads CSAGHVNTEAFF. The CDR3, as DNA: TGCAGCGCAGGACACGTGAACACTGAAGCTTTCTTT.

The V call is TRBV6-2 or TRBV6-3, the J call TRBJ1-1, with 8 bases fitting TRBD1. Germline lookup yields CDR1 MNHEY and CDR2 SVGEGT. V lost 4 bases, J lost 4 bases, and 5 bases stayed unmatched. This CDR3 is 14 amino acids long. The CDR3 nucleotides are TGTGCCAGCAGTTTCAGGACAGGGAGCACTGAAGCTTTCTTT. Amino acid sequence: CASSFRTGSTEAFF.

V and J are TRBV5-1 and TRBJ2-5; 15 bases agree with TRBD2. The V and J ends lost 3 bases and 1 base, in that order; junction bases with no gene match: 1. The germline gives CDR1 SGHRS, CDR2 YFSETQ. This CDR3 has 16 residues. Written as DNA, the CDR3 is TGCGCCAGCAGCTGGACTAGCGGGGGGGCCCAAGAGACCCAGTACTTC. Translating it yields CASSWTSGGAQETQYF.